Following are 28 T cell receptor beta chains from one sample sequenced in a study of shared clonotypes between healthy human individuals. Using immunoSEQ multiplex PCR, the repertoire was profiled, and TCRdb retains in-frame clones only, with some absent. The table shows fewer than 350,000 clones, with around 90% occurring only once. The material sequenced was memory CD8+ T cells sorted from blood. Subset here: CD45RO+ cells pooled with CCR7-negative TemRA cells. The source of these receptors is a man younger than 35 in good health.

V is TRBV4-2 and J is TRBJ2-1; D remains unclear. The CDR3 spans 15 residues. Looked up from germline, CDR1 is LGHNA and CDR2 is YNFKEQ. Trimming removed 1 base at V and 9 bases at J, with 16 bases between. CDR3: CASSQVEWVSFEQFF. CDR3 DNA: TGTGCCAGCAGCCAAGTCGAATGGGTGTCGTTTGAGCAGTTCTTC.

V usage is TRBV6-6 and J usage is TRBJ1-6; no clear D gene. Germline CDR1 is MNHNY and CDR2 is SVGAGI (reference sequence). The CDR3 is 14 residues long. The ends were cut back, 4 bases at V and 8 bases at J, with 12 bases in the middle. Here the CDR3 reads CASSLGLYDSPLHF. Here the CDR3 DNA reads TGTGCCAGCAGTTTAGGACTGTACGATTCACCCCTCCACTTT.

This clone was found once. The chain joins TRBV27 to TRBJ2-5; D is ambiguous. The CDR3 runs to 15 residues. Germline V gene sequence: CDR1 MNHEY, CDR2 SMNVEV (reference sequence). Trimming stripped 0 bases from V and 4 bases from J, with 12 bases between. This CDR3 is CASSLSPLGGETQYF. CDR3 bases: TGTGCCAGCAGTTTATCGCCCCTGGGCGGAGAGACCCAGTACTTC.

This clone was seen only once. The V call is TRBV29-1, the J call TRBJ2-2; TRBD2 aligns across 10 bases. Germline trimming cut 6 bases from V and 0 bases from J; bases unmatched to any gene: 4. Germline-derived CDR1 and CDR2 are SQVTM and ANQGSEA. The CDR3 length is 15 residues. Here the CDR3 DNA reads TGCAGCGTATTAACTAGCGGGACGAACACCGGGGAGCTGTTTTTT. It translates to CSVLTSGTNTGELFF.

This chain joins TRBV4-3 and TRBJ1-1; possible D gene TRBD1, 5 bases. Germline V gives CDR1 LGHNA, CDR2 YSLEER. Trimming took off 4 bases at V and 0 bases at J, with 15 bases between the two ends. The CDR3 extends over 16 amino acids. The CDR3 reads CASSPGHLGMNTEAFF. Here the CDR3 DNA reads TGCGCCAGCAGCCCCGGACATCTGGGGATGAACACTGAAGCTTTCTTT.

The chain is built from TRBV9 and TRBJ2-3; D is ambiguous. The CDR3 is made up of 14 amino acids. Germline-derived CDR1 and CDR2 are SGDLS and YYNGEE. V was pared by 0 bases and J by 1 base, with 6 bases between. The CDR3 spells CASSVELRTDTQYF. The CDR3 DNA sequence: TGTGCCAGCAGCGTAGAGCTCCGCACAGATACGCAGTATTTT.

The chain carries TRBV7-9 and TRBJ2-5; 11 bases agree with TRBD1. V shed 1 base and J 4 bases; nucleotides not matched to a gene: 2. The CDR3 extends over 15 amino acids. CDR1 is SEHNR and CDR2 is FQNEAQ in the germline V gene (reference sequence). CDR3 coding DNA: TGTGCCAGCAGCTTAGTGGGACAGGGGGTAGAGACCCAGTACTTC. Its protein is CASSLVGQGVETQYF.

The chain couples TRBV4-3 to TRBJ1-5; 7 nucleotides match TRBD1. Germline V CDR1 and CDR2: LGHNA, YSLEER. The ends lost 2 bases at V and 7 bases at J; junction bases unmatched: 8. This CDR3 comprises 15 residues. CDR3 sequence: CASSQRQGLWQPQHF. In DNA form, the CDR3 reads TGCGCCAGCAGCCAAAGACAGGGATTGTGGCAGCCCCAGCATTTT.

A word on this clone: A far more abundant clone sits one base away, making this likely a read error. The chain employs TRBV6-5 and TRBJ2-3; 11 bases match TRBD2. Germline V gene lookup returns CDR1 MNHEY and CDR2 SVGAGI. The CDR3 covers 15 residues. V lost 6 bases, J lost 2 bases, and 4 bases stayed unmatched. The CDR3 DNA is TGTGCCAGCAGCGGACTAGCGGGCCCCACAGATACGCAGTATTTT. Amino acids: CASSGLAGPTDTQYF.

This chain connects TRBV30 to TRBJ2-1, with 8 bases matching TRBD2. V dropped 2 bases and J dropped 4; count of bases not matched to a gene: 13. Germline V lookup: CDR1 GTSNPN, CDR2 SVGIG (reference sequence). The CDR3 length is 17 residues. The CDR3 DNA reads TGTGCCTGGAGTTGGGGGCTGTTACTAGCGGCTTACAATGAGCAGTTCTTC. This gives the protein CAWSWGLLLAAYNEQFF.

The rearrangement joins TRBV11-2 to TRBJ2-3; D may be TRBD2 (5 bases). Germline loops: CDR1 SGHAT, CDR2 FQNNGV. CDR3 size: 15 residues. V gave up 2 bases and J gave up 1 base, with 10 bases separating them. CDR3 bases: TGTGCCAGCAGCTTATCGTGGGAGCGCACAGATACGCAGTATTTT. It yields the protein CASSLSWERTDTQYF.

A note on this clone: An end of the junction does not agree with germline; a read error may underlie this. The V and J genes are TRBV7-7 and TRBJ2-7; 11 bases align to TRBD2. This CDR3 is built from 17 residues. CDR1 is SSHAT, CDR2 FNYEAQ, per germline (reference sequence). CDR3: CASSPGQTSGKHYEQYF. Written as DNA, the CDR3 is TGTGCTAGCAGCCCAGGCCAGACTAGCGGGAAACACTACGAGCAGTACTTC.

This clone was counted a single time. This rearrangement joins TRBV6-6 to TRBJ2-1; D uncertain. Looked up from germline, CDR1 is MNHNY and CDR2 is SVGAGI (reference sequence). Trimming cost V 0 bases and J 8 bases, with 5 bases left between them. CDR3 length: 12 residues. The CDR3 sequence is CASSYSKHEQFF. DNA of the CDR3: TGTGCCAGCAGTTACTCGAAGCATGAGCAGTTCTTC.

This clone has ten or more counts. V gene TRBV9 combines with J gene TRBJ2-7, with unresolved D. The length of the CDR3 is 13 residues. Germline V gene sequence: CDR1 SGDLS, CDR2 YYNGEE. V lost 4 bases, J lost 6 bases, and 14 bases lay in between. The CDR3 DNA sequence: TGTGCCAGCAGCACCCAGCAGTGGGCCGAGCAGTACTTC. Encoded protein: CASSTQQWAEQYF.

The chain has TRBV7-2 and TRBJ2-1; D is unresolved. The CDR3 length is 18 residues. Germline V gives CDR1 SGHTA, CDR2 FQGNSA. Trimming took 1 base from V and 5 from J, leaving 21 bases between them. The CDR3 coding sequence is TGTGCCAGCAGCTTAGGTCAGTTTTCAGGCCGTCTAAACAATGAGCAGTTCTTC. Protein sequence: CASSLGQFSGRLNNEQFF.

The chain combines TRBV29-1 with TRBJ2-1; maybe TRBD2 (6 bases). The V end was cut by 0 bases, the J end by 4 bases, with 16 bases between. The length of the CDR3 is 16 residues. Germline V lookup: CDR1 SQVTM, CDR2 ANQGSEA. CDR3 nucleotides: TGCAGCGTTGAAGAAAGGTGGCTAGCGCGGTACAATGAGCAGTTCTTC. This translates into CSVEERWLARYNEQFF.

The J gene is TRBJ1-2, the V gene TRBV2; 10 nucleotides line up with TRBD1. The CDR3 runs to 14 residues. Per germline, CDR1 SNHLY and CDR2 FYNNEI. After removal of 7 bases from V and 6 bases from J, the junction contained 8 bases not matched to a gene. CDR3 amino acids: CASTGTGDVDGYTF. The CDR3 DNA follows: TGTGCCAGCACAGGGACAGGGGACGTGGATGGCTACACCTTC.

The chain employs TRBV6-9 and TRBJ1-5; a possible D gene is TRBD1 (6 bases). Germline V gives CDR1 MNHGY, CDR2 SVAAGI. Trimming removed 7 bases from V and 0 bases from J, with 19 bases in between. This CDR3 has 17 amino acids. The CDR3 spells CASTIAPGTPSNQPQHF. The CDR3 bases are TGTGCCAGCACGATAGCCCCCGGGACACCTAGCAATCAGCCCCAGCATTTT.

As regards this clone: A read error may produce the germline difference seen at one junction end. Here the CDR3 reads CASSPQGWGSTIYF. In nucleotides, the CDR3 is TGTGCCAGCAGTCCCCAGGGTTGGGGAAGCACCATATATTTT. V usage is TRBV2 and J usage is TRBJ1-3, with D perhaps TRBD1 (5 bases). The germline V gene encodes CDR1 SNHLY and CDR2 FYNNEI. The CDR3 is made up of 14 amino acids.

The V call is TRBV2, the J call TRBJ2-5; 8 bases line up with TRBD2. This CDR3 comprises 15 residues. V gave up 6 bases and J gave up 4 bases; unmatched junction bases: 10. Germline CDR1 reads SNHLY; CDR2 reads FYNNEI. The chain's CDR3 is CASREEGSGRETQYF. In DNA, the CDR3 is TGTGCCAGCAGAGAGGAGGGCAGCGGGAGAGAGACCCAGTACTTC.

V is TRBV5-1 and J is TRBJ2-7; D is perhaps TRBD2 (5 bases). V lost 5 bases and J lost 5, with 17 bases in between. The CDR3 runs to 14 residues. Germline V CDR1 and CDR2: SGHRS, YFSETQ. CDR3 DNA: TGCGCCAGCAGACTAGAGTACAAGACGGACGAGCAGTACTTC. As protein: CASRLEYKTDEQYF.

The V call is TRBV27, the J call TRBJ2-1; no reliable D call. Germline-derived CDR1 and CDR2 are MNHEY and SMNVEV (reference sequence). This CDR3 spans 13 amino acids. V dropped 9 bases and J dropped 6 bases, with 15 bases sitting between them. The CDR3 DNA is TGTGCCAGTTCTGAAGTGGGCCCCAATGAGCAGTTCTTC. Residues: CASSEVGPNEQFF.

This sequence joins TRBV9 and TRBJ1-4, with D perhaps matching TRBD1 (6 bases). The CDR3 is made up of 16 amino acids. Germline CDR1 is SGDLS and CDR2 is YYNGEE. The germline V and J ends were trimmed by 2 bases and 7 bases, with 18 bases remaining between them. In DNA, the CDR3 is TGTGCCAGCAGCGTTACTGGAGGGGGGAACGGTGAAAAACTGTTTTTT. As protein: CASSVTGGGNGEKLFF.

V and J are TRBV5-1 and TRBJ2-1; D could derive from TRBD1 or TRBD2 (5 bases each). Germline assignment: CDR1 SGHRS and CDR2 YFSETQ. The CDR3 consists of 12 residues. V was trimmed by 3 bases and J by 7 bases, leaving 8 bases between them. The CDR3 is CASSWDGNEQFF. The DNA of the CDR3 is TGCGCCAGCAGCTGGGACGGTAATGAGCAGTTCTTC.

The chain links TRBV5-4 to TRBJ2-3, with no clear D. Germline V gene lookup returns CDR1 SGHNT and CDR2 YYREEE (reference sequence). This CDR3 comprises 13 residues. V was trimmed by 2 bases and J by 3 bases, leaving 7 bases between them. CDR3 DNA: TGTGCCAGCAGCTTCCTCCAAACAGATACGCAGTATTTT. This translates into CASSFLQTDTQYF.

The J gene is TRBJ1-1, the V gene TRBV9, with 7 nucleotides matching TRBD1. This CDR3 is built from 13 residues. J gave up 8 bases and V 0 bases, and 4 bases lay outside the gene matches. The germline CDR1 and CDR2 sequences are SGDLS and YYNGEE. DNA for the CDR3: TGTGCCAGCAGCGTAGCTACGGGACAGGAAGCTTTCTTT. It specifies CASSVATGQEAFF.

The CDR3 nucleotides are TGTGCCAGCAGTTTCGGGGGCACCAGCTACGAGCAGTACTTC. Its protein product is CASSFGGTSYEQYF. This rearrangement joins TRBV27 to TRBJ2-7; TRBD1 or TRBD2 may be the D gene (6 bases each). CDR3 length: 14 residues. The germline V gene encodes CDR1 MNHEY and CDR2 SMNVEV (reference sequence). The ends were cut back, 3 bases at V and 3 bases at J, with 12 bases in the middle.

This chain links TRBV5-1 with TRBJ1-1; possible D gene TRBD1, 6 bases. The CDR3 loop spans 12 amino acids. In germline, CDR1 is SGHRS, CDR2 YFSETQ. Trimming left V 2 bases short and J 7 bases short, with 9 bases between. The CDR3 region has the DNA TGCGCCAGCAGCTTAGGGGGTGATGAAGCTTTCTTT. This encodes CASSLGGDEAFF.